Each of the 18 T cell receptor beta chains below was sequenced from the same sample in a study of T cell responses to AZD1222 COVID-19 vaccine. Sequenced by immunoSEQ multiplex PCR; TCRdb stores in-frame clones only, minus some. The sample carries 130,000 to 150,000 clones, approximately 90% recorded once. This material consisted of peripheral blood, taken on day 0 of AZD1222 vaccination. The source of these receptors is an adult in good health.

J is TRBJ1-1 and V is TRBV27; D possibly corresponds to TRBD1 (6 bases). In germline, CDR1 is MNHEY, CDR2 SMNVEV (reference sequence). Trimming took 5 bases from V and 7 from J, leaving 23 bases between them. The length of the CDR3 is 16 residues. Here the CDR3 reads CASSLYGGYRAGEAFF. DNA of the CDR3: TGTGCCAGCAGTCTTTATGGCGGATACAGGGCTGGTGAAGCTTTCTTT.

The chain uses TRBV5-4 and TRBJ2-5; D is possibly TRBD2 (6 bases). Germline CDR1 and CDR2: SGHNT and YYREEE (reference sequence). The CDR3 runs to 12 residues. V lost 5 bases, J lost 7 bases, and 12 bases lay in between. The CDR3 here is CASSIDGGTQYF. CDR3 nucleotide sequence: TGTGCCAGCAGTATAGACGGGGGGACCCAGTACTTC. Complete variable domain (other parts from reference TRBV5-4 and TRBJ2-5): ETGVTQSPTHLIKTRGQQVTLRCSSQSGHNTVSWYQQALGQGPQFIFQYYREEENGRGNFPPRFSGLQFPNYSSELNVNALELDDSALYLCASSIDGGTQYFGPGTRLLVL.

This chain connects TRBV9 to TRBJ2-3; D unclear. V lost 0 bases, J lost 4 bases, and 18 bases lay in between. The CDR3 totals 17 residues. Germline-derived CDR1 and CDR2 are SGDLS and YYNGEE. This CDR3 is CASSVARQPFGADTQYF. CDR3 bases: TGTGCCAGCAGCGTAGCGCGCCAACCCTTTGGGGCAGATACGCAGTATTTT. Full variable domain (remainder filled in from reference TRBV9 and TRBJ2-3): DSGVTQTPKHLITATGQRVTLRCSPRSGDLSVYWYQQSLDQGLQFLIQYYNGEERAKGNILERFSAQQFPDLHSELNLSSLELGDSALYFCASSVARQPFGADTQYFGPGTRLTVL.

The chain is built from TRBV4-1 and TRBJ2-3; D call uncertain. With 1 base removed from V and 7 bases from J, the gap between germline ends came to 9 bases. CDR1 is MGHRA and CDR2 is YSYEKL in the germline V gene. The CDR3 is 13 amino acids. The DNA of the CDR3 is TGCGCCAGCAGCCAAGTTGGGTTAAATACGCAGTATTTT. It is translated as CASSQVGLNTQYF.

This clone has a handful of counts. The CDR3 DNA reads TGTGCCAGCAGTTACGAGACAGGGTCCTACGAGCAGTACTTC. This gives the protein CASSYETGSYEQYF. The V call is TRBV6-2 or TRBV6-3, the J call TRBJ2-7, with 7 bases fitting TRBD1. The CDR3 runs 14 residues. In germline, CDR1 is MNHEY, CDR2 SVGEGT. Trimming took 2 bases from V and 1 from J; bases not matched to a gene: 2.

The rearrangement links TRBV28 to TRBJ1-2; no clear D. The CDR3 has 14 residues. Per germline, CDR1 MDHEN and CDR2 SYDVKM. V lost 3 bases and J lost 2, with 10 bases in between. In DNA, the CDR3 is TGTGCCAGCAGTTTCCGTGGAGAAAACTATGGCTACACCTTC. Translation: CASSFRGENYGYTF.

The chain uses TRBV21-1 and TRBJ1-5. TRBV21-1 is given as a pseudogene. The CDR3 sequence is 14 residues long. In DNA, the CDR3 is TGTGCCAGCAGCAGAGAGGGGGGAAATCAGCCCCAGCATTTT. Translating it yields CASSREGGNQPQHF.

The CDR3 sequence is CASSLGPGQGFADTIYF. The CDR3 nucleotides are TGTGCCAGCAGCTTGGGACCGGGACAGGGCTTCGCGGACACCATATATTTT. V and J are TRBV5-8 and TRBJ1-3, with TRBD1 matching over 9 bases. Germline V gene sequence: CDR1 SGHTS, CDR2 YDEGEE. The CDR3 contains 17 residues. J gave up 8 bases and V 0 bases, and 12 bases lay outside the gene matches.

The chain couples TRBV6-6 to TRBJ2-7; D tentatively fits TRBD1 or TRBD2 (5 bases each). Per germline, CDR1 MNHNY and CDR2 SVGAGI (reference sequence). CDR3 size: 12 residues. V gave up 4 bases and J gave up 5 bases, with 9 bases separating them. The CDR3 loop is CASSWGSNEQYF. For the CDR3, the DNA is TGTGCCAGCAGTTGGGGGTCCAACGAGCAGTACTTC.

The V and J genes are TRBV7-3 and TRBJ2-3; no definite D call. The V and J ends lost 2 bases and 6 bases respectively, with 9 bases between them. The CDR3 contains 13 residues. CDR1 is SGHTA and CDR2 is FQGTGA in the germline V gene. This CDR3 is CASSLSVGDTQYF. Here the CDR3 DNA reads TGTGCCAGCAGCTTATCTGTCGGTGATACGCAGTATTTT. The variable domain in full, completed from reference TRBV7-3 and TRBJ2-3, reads GAGVSQTPSNKVTEKGKYVELRCDPISGHTALYWYRQSLGQGPEFLIYFQGTGAADDSGLPNDRFFAVRPEGSVSTLKIQRTERGDSAVYLCASSLSVGDTQYFGPGTRLTVL.

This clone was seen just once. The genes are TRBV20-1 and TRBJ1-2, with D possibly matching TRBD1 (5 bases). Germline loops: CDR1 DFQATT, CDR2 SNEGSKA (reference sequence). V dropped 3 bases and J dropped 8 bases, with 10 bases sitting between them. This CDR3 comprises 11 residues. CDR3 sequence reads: CSASGGIGYTF. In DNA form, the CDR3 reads TGCAGTGCTAGTGGGGGAATCGGCTACACCTTC.

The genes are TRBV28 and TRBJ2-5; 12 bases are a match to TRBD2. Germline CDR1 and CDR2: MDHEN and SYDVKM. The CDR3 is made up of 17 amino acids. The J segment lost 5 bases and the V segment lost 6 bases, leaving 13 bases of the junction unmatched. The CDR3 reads CASSSSTTSGRSETQYF. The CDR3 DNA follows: TGTGCCAGCAGCTCCAGCACTACTAGCGGGAGGTCCGAGACCCAGTACTTC.

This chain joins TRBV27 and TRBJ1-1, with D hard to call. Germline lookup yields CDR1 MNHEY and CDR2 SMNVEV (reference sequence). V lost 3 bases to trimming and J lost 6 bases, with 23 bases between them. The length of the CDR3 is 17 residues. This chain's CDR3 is CASSFLGSRLGGAEAFF. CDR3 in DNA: TGTGCCAGCAGTTTTCTGGGCAGCCGGCTCGGTGGCGCTGAAGCTTTCTTT.

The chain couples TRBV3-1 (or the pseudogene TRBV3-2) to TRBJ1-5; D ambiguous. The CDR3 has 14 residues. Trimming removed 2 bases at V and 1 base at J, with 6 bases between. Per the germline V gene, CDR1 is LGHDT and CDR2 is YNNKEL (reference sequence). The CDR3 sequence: CASSQWESNQPQHF. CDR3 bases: TGTGCCAGCAGCCAATGGGAGAGCAATCAGCCCCAGCATTTT.

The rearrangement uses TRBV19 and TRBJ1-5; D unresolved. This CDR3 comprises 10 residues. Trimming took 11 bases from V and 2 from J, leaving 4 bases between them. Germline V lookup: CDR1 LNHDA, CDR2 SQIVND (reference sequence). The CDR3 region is CAGGNQPQHF. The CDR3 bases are TGTGCCGGGGGCAATCAGCCCCAGCATTTT.

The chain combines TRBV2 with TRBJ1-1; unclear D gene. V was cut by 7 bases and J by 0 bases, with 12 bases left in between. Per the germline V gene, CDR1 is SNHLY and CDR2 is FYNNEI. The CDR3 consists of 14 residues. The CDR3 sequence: CASKMAPLNTEAFF. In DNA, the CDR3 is TGTGCCAGCAAAATGGCCCCACTGAACACTGAAGCTTTCTTT.

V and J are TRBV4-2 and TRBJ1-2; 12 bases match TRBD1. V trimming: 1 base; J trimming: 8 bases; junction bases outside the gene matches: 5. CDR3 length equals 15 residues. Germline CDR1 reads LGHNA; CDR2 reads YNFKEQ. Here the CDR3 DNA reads TGTGCCAGCAGCCAAGGAATGGGACAGGGGGCGGGCTACACCTTC. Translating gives CASSQGMGQGAGYTF.

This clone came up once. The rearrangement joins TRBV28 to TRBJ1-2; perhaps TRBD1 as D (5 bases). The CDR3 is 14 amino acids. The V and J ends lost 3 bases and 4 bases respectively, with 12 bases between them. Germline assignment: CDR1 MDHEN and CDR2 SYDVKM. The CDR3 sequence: CASSLGREGYGYTF. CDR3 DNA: TGTGCCAGCAGTTTGGGCAGGGAGGGCTATGGCTACACCTTC.